Following are 25 T cell receptor beta chains from one sample sequenced in a study of T cells in localized non-small cell lung cancer. The data were produced by immunoSEQ multiplex PCR, yet TCRdb's version contains in-frame clones alone and is incomplete. Among around 25,000 clones, approximately 83% were seen once, and the ten largest hold 5.8%. Here the sequenced sample was peripheral blood, taken before any cancer treatment. These receptors came from a male donor at least 60 years old with stage II squamous cell lung carcinoma.

V gene TRBV5-4 combines with J gene TRBJ2-5; TRBD2 might be the D (6 bases). Germline values: CDR1 SGHNT, CDR2 YYREEE (reference sequence). Trimming pared 1 base from V and 1 base from J, leaving 8 bases between. There are 14 residues in the CDR3. Written as DNA, the CDR3 is TGTGCCAGCAGCTTGCCGGGAGTCCAAGAGACCCAGTACTTC. Translation: CASSLPGVQETQYF. Variable domain in full (rest from reference TRBV5-4 and TRBJ2-5): ETGVTQSPTHLIKTRGQQVTLRCSSQSGHNTVSWYQQALGQGPQFIFQYYREEENGRGNFPPRFSGLQFPNYSSELNVNALELDDSALYLCASSLPGVQETQYFGPGTRLLVL.

The V and J genes are TRBV7-2 and TRBJ1-5; D remains ambiguous. V dropped 1 base and J dropped 6 bases, with 7 bases sitting between them. Germline CDR1 reads SGHTA; CDR2 reads FQGNSA. The CDR3 runs 13 residues. CDR3 sequence reads: CASSLVRGQPQHF. The DNA of the CDR3 is TGTGCCAGCAGCTTAGTGCGGGGTCAGCCCCAGCATTTT.

The chain combines TRBV7-2 with TRBJ2-7; 11 bases line up with TRBD2. CDR1 and CDR2 from the germline V gene are SGHTA and FQGNSA. After removal of 2 bases from V and 4 bases from J, the junction contained 4 bases not matched to a gene. The CDR3 loop spans 15 amino acids. In DNA, the CDR3 is TGTGCCAGCAGCTTACTAGCGGGAGGTGGGTACGAGCAGTACTTC. Translation gives CASSLLAGGGYEQYF.

The V and J genes are TRBV10-3 and TRBJ2-3; D is unresolved. Trimming took 3 bases from V and 9 from J, leaving 10 bases between them. CDR1 ENHRY and CDR2 SYGVKD come from the germline V gene. The CDR3 covers 12 residues. CDR3 amino acids: CAISDSGSTQYF. The CDR3 DNA reads TGTGCCATCAGTGATAGTGGGTCGACGCAGTATTTT.

This clone was counted between two and nine times. V and J are TRBV11-3 and TRBJ2-7; TRBD2 might be the D (6 bases). The CDR3 covers 14 residues. Germline CDR1 reads SGHNT; CDR2 reads YENEEA. The ends were cut back, 2 bases at V and 2 bases at J, with 10 bases in the middle. The CDR3: CASSLNWGAYEQYF. Here the CDR3 DNA reads TGTGCCAGCAGCTTAAATTGGGGGGCCTACGAGCAGTACTTC.

This clone was recorded a few times. The chain joins TRBV7-2 to TRBJ1-2; TRBD1 aligns across 8 bases. The CDR3 has 16 residues. With V trimmed by 1 base and J by 7 bases, 11 bases remained unmatched. Germline V gene lookup returns CDR1 SGHTA and CDR2 FQGNSA. DNA of the CDR3: TGTGCCAGCAGCTTAGGCAACGACAGGGGAGGGAGTGGCTACACCTTC. This encodes CASSLGNDRGGSGYTF.

This clone was seen more than once but under ten times. The rearrangement uses TRBV5-6 and TRBJ2-4; weak D call: TRBD1 (6 bases). Germline lookup yields CDR1 SGHDT and CDR2 YYEEEE. Trimming stripped 0 bases from V and 9 bases from J, with 16 bases between. This CDR3 has 15 amino acids. The CDR3 loop reads CASSLEGRGSGIQYF. The CDR3 DNA sequence: TGTGCCAGCAGCTTGGAGGGCAGGGGTTCAGGCATTCAGTACTTC.

The V call is TRBV2, the J call TRBJ1-1, with D perhaps matching TRBD1 (6 bases). Trimming stripped 7 bases from V and 5 bases from J, with 17 bases between. The CDR3 runs 14 residues. The germline V gene encodes CDR1 SNHLY and CDR2 FYNNEI. The CDR3 protein is CASIKGGPGTEAFF. CDR3 sequence (DNA): TGTGCCAGCATCAAGGGGGGGCCGGGAACTGAAGCTTTCTTT. The variable domain in full, completed from reference TRBV2 and TRBJ1-1, reads EPEVTQTPSHQVTQMGQEVILRCVPISNHLYFYWYRQILGQKVEFLVSFYNNEISEKSEIFDDQFSVERPDGSNFTLKIRSTKLEDSAMYFCASIKGGPGTEAFFGQGTRLTVV.

The chain is built from TRBV6-6 and TRBJ2-7; TRBD2 matches 8 bases. There are 14 residues in the CDR3. V dropped 5 bases and J dropped 3; count of bases not matched to a gene: 6. Germline V CDR1 and CDR2: MNHNY, SVGAGI (reference sequence). The CDR3 loop reads CASSHTSGNYEQYF. In DNA form, the CDR3 reads TGTGCCAGCAGTCATACTAGCGGCAACTACGAGCAGTACTTC.

This chain joins TRBV27 and TRBJ1-5; no clear D. CDR3 length: 13 residues. V was pared by 6 bases and J by 0 bases, with 6 bases between. Germline V gives CDR1 MNHEY, CDR2 SMNVEV (reference sequence). The CDR3 loop reads CASRGLSNQPQHF. CDR3 in DNA: TGTGCCAGCAGAGGTCTTAGCAATCAGCCCCAGCATTTT.

This chain links TRBV5-1 with TRBJ1-2; tentatively, D is TRBD1 (5 bases). The germline CDR1 and CDR2 sequences are SGHRS and YFSETQ. The V end was cut by 4 bases, the J end by 8 bases, with 12 bases between. The CDR3 has 12 amino acids. The DNA for the CDR3 is TGCGCCAGCAGCCGTGACAGTAGCGGCTACACCTTC. This gives the protein CASSRDSSGYTF.

The rearrangement uses TRBV5-6 and TRBJ2-1; 7 nucleotides align to TRBD2. Germline loops: CDR1 SGHDT, CDR2 YYEEEE. This CDR3 has 15 residues. V shed 1 base and J 0 bases; nucleotides not matched to a gene: 1. The CDR3 region is CASSLRGSSYNEQFF. In nucleotides, the CDR3 is TGTGCCAGCAGCTTGCGCGGGAGCTCCTACAATGAGCAGTTCTTC.

This clone was recorded a few times. The chain is built from TRBV7-2 and TRBJ2-1, with TRBD1 matching over 9 bases. The germline gives CDR1 SGHTA, CDR2 FQGNSA. The V segment lost 5 bases and the J segment 6 bases; nucleotides outside the gene matches: 8. The CDR3 extends over 15 amino acids. The CDR3 spells CASSRDRGGLNEQFF. CDR3 bases: TGTGCCAGCAGCCGCGACAGGGGGGGGCTCAATGAGCAGTTCTTC.

This chain connects TRBV6-1 to TRBJ2-3, with D possibly matching TRBD2 (7 bases). Germline CDR1 MNHNS, CDR2 SASEGT. V was clipped by 5 bases and J by 4 bases, with 16 bases between them. This CDR3 is built from 15 residues. The CDR3 loop is CASSFLGGAADTQYF. The CDR3 DNA is TGTGCCAGCAGTTTCCTAGGGGGGGCCGCAGATACGCAGTATTTT.

The chain has TRBV6-5 and TRBJ2-2; D gene ambiguous. The CDR3 runs 11 residues. Per germline, CDR1 MNHEY and CDR2 SVGAGI. Trimming cost V 5 bases and J 7 bases, with 5 bases left between them. CDR3 nucleotide sequence: TGTGCCAGCAGTGTCCACGGGGAGCTGTTTTTT. Its translation: CASSVHGELFF.

The chain joins TRBV9 to TRBJ1-1; D remains unclear. Trimming removed 4 bases at V and 5 bases at J, with 15 bases between. This CDR3 region has 14 residues. From germline, CDR1 is SGDLS and CDR2 YYNGEE. The CDR3 spells CASSSPKAGTEAFF. For the CDR3, the DNA is TGTGCCAGCAGCTCCCCGAAGGCAGGAACTGAAGCTTTCTTT. Drawing the rest from reference TRBV9 and TRBJ1-1, the complete variable domain is DSGVTQTPKHLITATGQRVTLRCSPRSGDLSVYWYQQSLDQGLQFLIQYYNGEERAKGNILERFSAQQFPDLHSELNLSSLELGDSALYFCASSSPKAGTEAFFGQGTRLTVV.

With regard to this clone: The sample carries other DNA sequences with the same CDR3. The V call is TRBV6-5, the J call TRBJ1-3; D is unresolved. Germline CDR1 reads MNHEY; CDR2 reads SVGAGI. This CDR3 is built from 11 residues. V lost 7 bases, J lost 3 bases, and 4 bases lay in between. The CDR3 is CASMSGNTIYF. The CDR3 DNA reads as TGTGCCAGCATGAGTGGAAACACCATATATTTT.

V gene TRBV15 combines with J gene TRBJ2-7; 15 bases match TRBD2. Germline V gene lookup returns CDR1 LNHNV and CDR2 YYDKDF (reference sequence). The junction had 8 bases not matched to a gene; V was cut back by 0 bases and J by 2 bases. CDR3 length: 19 amino acids. DNA for the CDR3: TGTGCCACCAGCAGAGATCTGGGGACTAGCGGGAGGATCACCTACGAGCAGTACTTC. Its protein product is CATSRDLGTSGRITYEQYF. Full variable domain (outside the CDR3, taken from reference TRBV15 and TRBJ2-7): DAMVIQNPRYQVTQFGKPVTLSCSQTLNHNVMYWYQQKSSQAPKLLFHYYDKDFNNEADTPDNFQSRRPNTSFCFLDIRSPGLGDTAMYLCATSRDLGTSGRITYEQYFGPGTRLTVT.

The chain is built from TRBV28 and TRBJ1-1; perhaps TRBD1 as D (5 bases). The CDR3 has 14 amino acids. In germline, CDR1 is MDHEN, CDR2 SYDVKM. Between the trimmed V and J ends, which lost 2 bases and 3 bases, there was a span of 10 bases. The CDR3 spells CASSLLVGDTEAFF. The CDR3 DNA reads TGTGCCAGCAGTTTACTCGTGGGGGACACTGAAGCTTTCTTT.

The chain uses TRBV13 and TRBJ1-2; TRBD1 aligns across 8 bases. With 5 bases clipped from V and 8 bases from J, the junction kept 7 bases outside the gene matches. Germline loops: CDR1 PRHDT, CDR2 FYEKMQ (reference sequence). This CDR3 contains 13 residues. The DNA for the CDR3 is TGTGCCAGCAGCCGGACAGGGCCTGAAGGCTACACCTTC. Translating it yields CASSRTGPEGYTF.

The rearrangement uses TRBV7-2 and TRBJ2-7, with 10 bases lining up with TRBD1. This CDR3 has 17 residues. V dropped 5 bases and J dropped 6; count of bases not matched to a gene: 16. Germline CDR1 reads SGHTA; CDR2 reads FQGNSA. The CDR3 DNA is TGTGCCAGCAGCCTAGGACAGGGGGGATACCCCCGGGGCGAGCAGTACTTC. Translated, it gives CASSLGQGGYPRGEQYF.

This chain links TRBV5-4 with TRBJ2-2; 12 bases align to TRBD2. This CDR3 contains 14 residues. The V gene's germline CDR1 is SGHNT and CDR2 YYREEE (reference sequence). J gave up 5 bases and V 8 bases, and 4 bases lay outside the gene matches. The CDR3 region is CASSGLAGTGELFF. CDR3 nucleotides: TGTGCCAGTTCGGGACTAGCGGGTACCGGGGAGCTGTTTTTT.

V usage is TRBV28 and J usage is TRBJ1-3; 8 bases fit TRBD1. The germline V gene encodes CDR1 MDHEN and CDR2 SYDVKM. V dropped 6 bases and J dropped 4; count of bases not matched to a gene: 8. This CDR3 spans 15 amino acids. The CDR3 DNA is TGTGCCAGCAGCCTCCAGGGGGCGCAAGGAAACACCATATATTTT. Protein product: CASSLQGAQGNTIYF.

V gene TRBV5-1 combines with J gene TRBJ2-5, with 10 bases lining up with TRBD1. This CDR3 is built from 16 residues. V dropped 5 bases and J dropped 4; count of bases not matched to a gene: 11. CDR1 SGHRS and CDR2 YFSETQ come from the germline V gene. The CDR3 coding sequence is TGCGCCAGCAGGGCCGGGACAGGGGTATCTTTAGAGACCCAGTACTTC. It codes for CASRAGTGVSLETQYF. The complete variable domain, with remaining parts taken from reference TRBV5-1 and TRBJ2-5, reads KAGVTQTPRYLIKTRGQQVTLSCSPISGHRSVSWYQQTPGQGLQFLFEYFSETQRNKGNFPGRFSGRQFSNSRSEMNVSTLELGDSALYLCASRAGTGVSLETQYFGPGTRLLVL.

In its sample, this clone was seen once. V usage is TRBV12-5 and J usage is TRBJ2-1; D possibly corresponds to TRBD1 (6 bases). The germline V gene has CDR1 LGHNT and CDR2 FRNRAP. The CDR3 totals 15 residues. Between the trimmed V and J ends, which lost 5 bases and 5 bases, there was a span of 16 bases. CDR3 DNA: TGTGCTAGTGGTACCCCTGGGGGCACCCACAATGAGCAGTTCTTC. Translating gives CASGTPGGTHNEQFF.